This T cell receptor beta chain was observed in a study of graft-versus-host responses after intestinal transplantation. About the research overall: Tacrolimus plus steroids were given to all recipients for approximately three years, preceded by anti-thymocyte globulin induction. Study-wide results and caveats: Recipient marrow contained GvH clones, some of which appeared first in ileum or blood. Peak circulating GvH clone levels were associated with early post-transplant HvG declines.

The CDR3 contains 15 residues. Trimming removed 6 bases from V and 1 base from J; junction bases left unmatched: 4. The germline CDR1 and CDR2 sequences are MDHEN and SYDVKM. Clones were sequenced by immunoSEQ multiplex PCR, and TCRdb holds only the in-frame ones, with some missing. The repertoire has around 110,000 clones, approximately 90% of them found once; the top ten carry approximately 0.17%. As for this clone: No antigen is known for it.

The chain couples TRBV28 to TRBJ2-5, with TRBD1 matching over 11 bases. The material was unstimulated CD4+ T cells sorted from spleen or lymph node cells, obtained before intestinal transplant. The clonotype originates from a human donor who received an intestinal transplant. The CDR3 is CASRSGTGGQETQYF. CDR3 DNA sequence: TGTGCCAGCAGGTCCGGGACAGGGGGCCAAGAGACCCAGTACTTC.